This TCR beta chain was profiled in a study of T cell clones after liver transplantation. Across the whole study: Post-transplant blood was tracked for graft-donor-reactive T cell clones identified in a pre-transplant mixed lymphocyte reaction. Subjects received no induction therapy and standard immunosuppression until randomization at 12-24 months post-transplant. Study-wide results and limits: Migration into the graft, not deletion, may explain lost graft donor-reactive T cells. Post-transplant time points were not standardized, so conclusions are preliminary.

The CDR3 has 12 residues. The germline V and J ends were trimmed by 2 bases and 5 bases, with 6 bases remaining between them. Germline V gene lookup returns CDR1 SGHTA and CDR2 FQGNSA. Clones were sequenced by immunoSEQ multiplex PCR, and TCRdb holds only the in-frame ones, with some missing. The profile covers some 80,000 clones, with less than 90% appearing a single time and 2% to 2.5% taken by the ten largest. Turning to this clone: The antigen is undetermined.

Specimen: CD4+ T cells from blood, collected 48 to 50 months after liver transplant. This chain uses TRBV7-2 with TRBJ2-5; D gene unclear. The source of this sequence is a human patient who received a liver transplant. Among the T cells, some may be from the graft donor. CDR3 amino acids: CASSLFVETQYF. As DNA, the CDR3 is TGTGCCAGCAGCTTATTTGTCGAGACCCAGTACTTC.